A single sample gave rise to the 26 T cell receptor beta chains below, sequenced in a study of blood T cell repertoires in COVID-19 (TCRdb year 2020). The receptor library was made with the immunoSEQ multiplex PCR assay. In TCRdb, the immuneACCESS table is reduced to in-frame sequences with V and J assigned. These tables do not hold every clone; where another copy was compared, an unresolved V gene accounts for under half, and the others remain unexplained. This sample holds approximately 280,000 clones; 75% to 90% were observed only once. The biggest ten clones account for approximately 4.2% of the sample. The sample consisted of peripheral blood. The receptors here all came from a man aged 35-49 years with acute or convalescent COVID-19.

CDR3 in amino acids: CASRGGVQETQYF. The CDR3 DNA reads as TGTGCCAGCAGGGGGGGGGTCCAAGAGACCCAGTACTTC. V gene TRBV6-5 combines with J gene TRBJ2-5; 7 positions match TRBD2. CDR1 and CDR2 (germline): MNHEY, SVGAGI. The V gene end was trimmed by 6 bases and the J gene end by 1 base; junction bases not matched to a gene: 2. This CDR3 comprises 13 residues.

This sequence joins TRBV6-4 and TRBJ1-2, with D perhaps matching TRBD1 (6 bases). Germline CDR1 is MRHNA and CDR2 is SNTAGT. The V end lost 0 bases, the J end lost 6 bases, and 14 bases lay between the germline ends. The CDR3 covers 15 residues. The CDR3 spells CASSDSARGINGYTF. Written as DNA, the CDR3 is TGTGCCAGCAGTGACTCCGCCAGGGGAATCAATGGCTACACCTTC.

The chain combines TRBV7-2 with TRBJ2-1; TRBD2 matches 10 bases. V gave up 4 bases and J gave up 6 bases; unmatched junction bases: 6. The CDR3 has 15 amino acids. CDR1 SGHTA and CDR2 FQGNSA come from the germline V gene. Here the CDR3 reads CASSSQRGGSNEQFF. The CDR3, as DNA: TGTGCCAGCAGCTCACAGCGGGGGGGCAGCAATGAGCAGTTCTTC.

The CDR3 region is CASSLGDRTNEKLFF. CDR3 sequence (DNA): TGTGCCAGCAGCTTAGGGGACAGGACTAATGAAAAACTGTTTTTT. The chain employs TRBV7-2 and TRBJ1-4; TRBD1 agrees at 8 bases. CDR3 length: 15 residues. Germline V gene data show CDR1 as SGHTA and CDR2 as FQGNSA. The trim removed 1 base at V and 2 bases at J, leaving 0 bases unmatched.

The V call is TRBV19, the J call TRBJ2-2, with TRBD1 matching 9 bases. Trimming removed 5 bases from V and 4 bases from J; junction bases left unmatched: 5. Germline V gene lookup returns CDR1 LNHDA and CDR2 SQIVND (reference sequence). CDR3 length: 15 amino acids. CDR3 sequence reads: CASSAGTGSTGELFF. For the CDR3, the DNA is TGTGCCAGTAGTGCCGGGACAGGGTCCACCGGGGAGCTGTTTTTT. Based on the CDR3 plus reference TRBV19 and TRBJ2-2, the full variable domain is DGGITQSPKYLFRKEGQNVTLSCEQNLNHDAMYWYRQDPGQGLRLIYYSQIVNDFQKGDIAEGYSVSREKKESFPLTVTSAQKNPTAFYLCASSAGTGSTGELFFGEGSRLTVL.

This rearrangement joins TRBV3-1 (or the pseudogene TRBV3-2) to TRBJ2-3; D perhaps matches TRBD1 (5 bases). Germline CDR1 LGHDT, CDR2 YNNKEL (reference sequence). V dropped 1 base and J dropped 4 bases, with 6 bases sitting between them. The CDR3 is made up of 13 amino acids. CDR3 nucleotides: TGTGCCAGCAGCCAAGGGGGCGCAGATACGCAGTATTTT. Residues: CASSQGGADTQYF.

The chain is built from TRBV5-1 and TRBJ1-5; D call uncertain. CDR1 is SGHRS, CDR2 YFSETQ, per germline. With 3 bases removed from V and 7 bases from J, the gap between germline ends came to 17 bases. This CDR3 is 15 amino acids long. The CDR3 DNA follows: TGCGCCAGCAGCTCCCCTAGCAGAGCGCGACAGCCCCAGCATTTT. It codes for CASSSPSRARQPQHF.

This clone was seen once. The rearrangement joins TRBV2 to TRBJ1-2; 11 bases align to TRBD1. CDR1 SNHLY and CDR2 FYNNEI come from the germline V gene. J was trimmed by 2 bases and V by 4 bases; bases with no gene match: 0. The CDR3 runs to 14 residues. CDR3 DNA sequence: TGTGCCAGCAGTGGGGACAGGGGGAACTATGGCTACACCTTC. Its translation is CASSGDRGNYGYTF.

This chain links TRBV7-6 with TRBJ2-3; TRBD2 agrees at 9 bases. The CDR3 is 15 amino acids. V dropped 1 base and J dropped 6; count of bases not matched to a gene: 5. The germline CDR1 and CDR2 sequences are SGHVS and FNYEAQ. The CDR3 DNA reads as TGTGCCAGCAGCTTAGGCGGGGGGGCCTCGGATACGCAGTATTTT. It specifies CASSLGGGASDTQYF.

CDR3 sequence (DNA): TGTGCCAGCAGCGTCGGAAAGGGACAGATTGAGCCCCAGCATTTT. Translated, it gives CASSVGKGQIEPQHF. The chain uses TRBV9 and TRBJ1-5; 7 bases are a match to TRBD1. The CDR3 has 15 residues. Germline lookup yields CDR1 SGDLS and CDR2 YYNGEE. V lost 2 bases to trimming and J lost 8 bases; unmatched junction nucleotides: 10.

The sample holds one count of this clone. The V and J genes are TRBV2 and TRBJ1-2; no firm D call. Germline V gene sequence: CDR1 SNHLY, CDR2 FYNNEI. V was clipped by 6 bases and J by 6 bases, with 11 bases between them. The CDR3 runs 12 residues. The CDR3 nucleotides read TGTGCCAGCAGCGATGTACATCATGGCTACACCTTC. As protein: CASSDVHHGYTF. Based on the CDR3 plus reference TRBV2 and TRBJ1-2, the full variable domain is EPEVTQTPSHQVTQMGQEVILRCVPISNHLYFYWYRQILGQKVEFLVSFYNNEISEKSEIFDDQFSVERPDGSNFTLKIRSTKLEDSAMYFCASSDVHHGYTFGSGTRLTVV.

This clone was detected once. J is TRBJ1-2 and V is TRBV5-8; TRBD1 aligns across 8 bases. Trimming cost V 4 bases and J 4 bases; bases outside gene matches: 6. The CDR3 contains 14 residues. CDR1 and CDR2 from the germline V gene are SGHTS and YDEGEE. CDR3 amino acids: CASSLGQGSYGYTF. DNA for the CDR3: TGTGCCAGCAGCCTCGGACAGGGCAGCTATGGCTACACCTTC.

The chain has TRBV19 and TRBJ1-2; 9 bases fit TRBD1. After removal of 5 bases from V and 2 bases from J, the junction contained 6 bases not matched to a gene. CDR3 length equals 15 residues. The germline V gene has CDR1 LNHDA and CDR2 SQIVND (reference sequence). Here the CDR3 DNA reads TGTGCCAGTAGTGTCACAGGGGGCGCGAACTATGGCTACACCTTC. It encodes CASSVTGGANYGYTF.

The chain combines TRBV7-3 with TRBJ1-2, with D possibly matching TRBD1 (5 bases). Germline V gene lookup returns CDR1 SGHTA and CDR2 FQGTGA. CDR3 length equals 16 residues. V was trimmed by 4 bases and J by 0 bases, leaving 15 bases between them. The chain's CDR3 is CASSWRSGASNYGYTF. In DNA form, the CDR3 reads TGTGCCAGCAGCTGGCGTAGTGGGGCTTCTAACTATGGCTACACCTTC.

The chain employs TRBV6-5 and TRBJ1-5, with a possible D match to TRBD1 (6 bases). The ends were cut back, 7 bases at V and 3 bases at J, with 10 bases in the middle. In germline, CDR1 is MNHEY, CDR2 SVGAGI. This CDR3 is built from 13 residues. CDR3 sequence reads: CASMDRYNQPQHF. For the CDR3, the DNA is TGTGCCAGCATGGACAGATACAATCAGCCCCAGCATTTT.

This clone was recorded once. This chain connects TRBV5-1 to TRBJ2-1, with TRBD2 matching over 7 bases. This CDR3 region has 14 residues. Germline V gene data show CDR1 as SGHRS and CDR2 as YFSETQ. V lost 1 base to trimming and J lost 9 bases; unmatched junction nucleotides: 7. CDR3 sequence reads: CASSLSAGWGEQFF. The CDR3 nucleotides read TGCGCCAGCAGCTTGTCAGCGGGGTGGGGTGAGCAGTTCTTC.

This clone was recorded only once. V is TRBV4-1 and J is TRBJ1-1, with no clear D. The V and J ends lost 4 bases and 6 bases respectively, with 15 bases between them. The CDR3 extends over 14 amino acids. The germline V gene has CDR1 MGHRA and CDR2 YSYEKL. The CDR3 reads CASSREDLGAEAFF. CDR3 DNA sequence: TGCGCCAGCAGCCGAGAAGACCTCGGGGCTGAAGCTTTCTTT.

This clone has a handful of counts. This rearrangement joins TRBV5-1 to TRBJ2-3; 7 bases agree with TRBD1. The CDR3 extends over 16 amino acids. J gave up 0 bases and V 4 bases, and 8 bases lay outside the gene matches. Germline assignment: CDR1 SGHRS and CDR2 YFSETQ. The CDR3 loop reads CASSLGGLTSTDTQYF. The DNA for the CDR3 is TGCGCCAGCAGCCTAGGGGGCTTGACGAGCACAGATACGCAGTATTTT. Full variable domain (remainder filled in from reference TRBV5-1 and TRBJ2-3): KAGVTQTPRYLIKTRGQQVTLSCSPISGHRSVSWYQQTPGQGLQFLFEYFSETQRNKGNFPGRFSGRQFSNSRSEMNVSTLELGDSALYLCASSLGGLTSTDTQYFGPGTRLTVL.

V gene TRBV5-1 combines with J gene TRBJ1-1, with 8 bases fitting TRBD1. Unmatched junction bases numbered 4, after V lost 4 bases and J lost 2 bases. The CDR3 is 14 residues long. CDR1 is SGHRS and CDR2 is YFSETQ in the germline V gene. CDR3 sequence (DNA): TGCGCCAGCAGCATCGGACAGGGTAACACTGAAGCTTTCTTT. Its protein product is CASSIGQGNTEAFF.

The chain recombines TRBV10-2 with TRBJ2-7; 8 nucleotides match TRBD2. J was trimmed by 0 bases and V by 3 bases; bases with no gene match: 7. Germline lookup yields CDR1 WSHSY and CDR2 SAAADI. The CDR3 runs 16 residues. The CDR3 loop reads CASSEYETSDSYEQYF. CDR3 bases: TGCGCCAGCAGTGAATATGAGACTAGCGACTCCTACGAGCAGTACTTC.

This clone appeared a single time. This sequence joins TRBV15 and TRBJ2-5, with 9 bases aligning to TRBD2. CDR1 is LNHNV and CDR2 is YYDKDF in the germline V gene (reference sequence). Trimming removed 1 base from V and 5 bases from J; junction bases left unmatched: 14. The CDR3 spans 18 residues. CDR3 amino acids: CATSRAEGSGGFWETQYF. CDR3 coding DNA: TGTGCCACCAGCAGAGCGGAGGGGAGCGGGGGGTTTTGGGAGACCCAGTACTTC.

This clone was detected a few times. V usage is TRBV25-1 and J usage is TRBJ2-2; 8 nucleotides match TRBD2. CDR1 is MGHDK, CDR2 SYGVNS, per germline. Trimming removed 3 bases from V and 3 bases from J; junction bases left unmatched: 6. This CDR3 has 16 amino acids. CDR3 sequence (DNA): TGTGCCAGCAGTGATAGTCGGGGGGGTGACACCGGGGAGCTGTTTTTT. This gives the protein CASSDSRGGDTGELFF.

This rearrangement joins TRBV4-2 to TRBJ2-1, with D perhaps matching TRBD2 (6 bases). The CDR3 runs 16 residues. With 0 bases removed from V and 2 bases from J, the gap between germline ends came to 11 bases. The germline CDR1 and CDR2 sequences are LGHNA and YNFKEQ. The CDR3 DNA reads TGTGCCAGCAGCCAAGAACCCTCGGGGGCCTACAATGAGCAGTTCTTC. It translates to CASSQEPSGAYNEQFF.

The chain recombines TRBV6-5 with TRBJ1-1; tentatively, D is TRBD1 (5 bases). Germline V lookup: CDR1 MNHEY, CDR2 SVGAGI. V was trimmed by 2 bases and J by 1 base, leaving 8 bases between them. This CDR3 region has 14 residues. The CDR3 DNA reads as TGTGCCAGCAGTTACGGCAGGGCGAACACTGAAGCTTTCTTT. Its protein product is CASSYGRANTEAFF.

The J gene is TRBJ1-2, the V gene TRBV5-6; D is unresolved. V dropped 3 bases and J dropped 5 bases, with 14 bases sitting between them. In germline, CDR1 is SGHDT, CDR2 YYEEEE. The CDR3 is 14 residues long. CDR3 DNA: TGTGCCAGCAGCTCTCAGGTTCGGTCGTATGGCTACACCTTC. Protein product: CASSSQVRSYGYTF.

This clone was found once. This rearrangement joins TRBV24-1 to TRBJ1-4; maybe TRBD1 (5 bases). Germline assignment: CDR1 KGHDR and CDR2 SFDVKD. The CDR3 consists of 15 residues. V was clipped by 3 bases and J by 0 bases, with 7 bases between them. The CDR3 coding sequence is TGTGCCACCAGTGATAGGGGTGCAACTAATGAAAAACTGTTTTTT. Translated, it gives CATSDRGATNEKLFF.